The source of this T cell receptor (beta chain) is a study of T cell responses to AZD1222 COVID-19 vaccine. Whole-study findings and limits: Across spike, vaccine-associated CD4 TCRs were found, dominant at 160-218 and 743-854. The donors showed a predominance of white British ancestry and of females, with possible underestimation of clonal diversity. Within unmutated variant regions lay the reported targets of nearly half of spike-specific TCRs.

The CDR3 spans 15 residues. V shed 0 bases and J shed 8 bases, with 14 bases lying between them. Germline V CDR1 and CDR2: LGHDT, YNNKEL (reference sequence). Note on this clone: Its target is not known.

Only in-frame clones appear in the TCRdb table, and some are missing; sequencing was by immunoSEQ multiplex PCR. The sample includes approximately 150,000 clones, about 86% of them seen just once. Specimen: peripheral blood, collected 28 days after the second AZD1222 dose. The chain combines TRBV3-1 (or the pseudogene TRBV3-2) with TRBJ1-5; D uncertain. The receptor was derived from an adult who received the AZD1222 COVID-19 vaccine. CDR3 residues: CASSQEPTLGEPQHF. The DNA of the CDR3 is TGTGCCAGCAGCCAAGAACCGACTCTCGGGGAGCCCCAGCATTTT.